The next 2 T cell receptor beta chains were all read from a single sample in a study of T cells after posttransplantation cyclophosphamide. Busulfan-fludarabine conditioning, marrow transplant, and cyclophosphamide on days +3 and +4 were administered. Using immunoSEQ multiplex PCR, the repertoire was profiled, and TCRdb retains in-frame clones only, with some absent. There are some 9,700 clones in the sample; roughly 80% occur only once, and roughly 15% lies in the top ten. Material: PBMCs, obtained 1903 days after a stem cell transplant with posttransplant cyclophosphamide. These receptors all stem from a female patient in her 40s who received an allogeneic stem cell transplant from a related donor, was CMV-positive, and had no GVHD. The T cells may partly be graft donor cells.

CDR3 region: CATSTEKTMAGGLNTQYF. The CDR3 DNA reads TGTGCCACCAGCACGGAAAAAACGATGGCGGGGGGGCTTAACACGCAGTATTTT. The J gene is TRBJ2-3, the V gene TRBV15; 9 bases agree with TRBD2. The CDR3 covers 18 residues. The V gene's germline CDR1 is LNHNV and CDR2 YYDKDF (reference sequence). V was clipped by 4 bases and J by 9 bases; unmatched bases: 20.

This sequence joins TRBV7-2 and TRBJ2-7, with a possible D match to TRBD2 (5 bases). V was shortened by 4 bases and J by 1 base, with 11 bases between the two germline ends. CDR3 length: 14 residues. Germline assignment: CDR1 SGHTA and CDR2 FQGNSA. The CDR3: CASSSGVTSYEQYF. Written as DNA, the CDR3 is TGTGCCAGCAGCTCCGGGGTAACATCCTACGAGCAGTACTTC.